These 24 T cell receptor beta chains were sequenced from one sample in a study of graft-versus-host responses after intestinal transplantation. This table comes from immunoSEQ multiplex PCR, and its TCRdb copy is limited to in-frame clones, with some not included. The sample holds 45,000 to 50,000 clones; 80% to 95% are singletons and the top ten take about 2.6%. Antigens for these TCRs are unknown. The sample in question was unstimulated CD4+ T cells sorted from spleen or lymph node cells, obtained before transplant. All receptors derive from a human donor who was the organ donor for an intestinal transplant.

V gene TRBV5-5 combines with J gene TRBJ2-1; D is perhaps TRBD1 or TRBD2 (5 bases each). The V gene lost 4 bases and the J gene lost 5 bases, with 16 bases spanning the gap. The germline gives CDR1 SGHKS, CDR2 YYEKEE (reference sequence). The CDR3 totals 15 residues. The CDR3 nucleotides are TGTGCCAGCAGCGTCGGGACCCCCAGCCACAATGAGCAGTTCTTC. Protein: CASSVGTPSHNEQFF.

CDR3 sequence reads: CASSLQGANYGYTF. The CDR3 DNA sequence: TGTGCCAGCAGCTTACAGGGAGCTAACTATGGCTACACCTTC. The rearrangement uses TRBV5-6 and TRBJ1-2; a weak D match, TRBD1 (6 bases). The CDR3 runs 14 residues. V was pared by 2 bases and J by 0 bases, with 8 bases between. CDR1 is SGHDT and CDR2 is YYEEEE in the germline V gene. The full variable domain, with the rest looked up from reference TRBV5-6 and TRBJ1-2, is DAGVTQSPTHLIKTRGQQVTLRCSPKSGHDTVSWYQQALGQGPQFIFQYYEEEERQRGNFPDRFSGHQFPNYSSELNVNALLLGDSALYLCASSLQGANYGYTFGSGTRLTVV.

As concerns this clone: One junction end disagrees with the germline gene, perhaps due to a read error. CDR3 nucleotide sequence: TGTGCTAGTGGATTGGGACAGGGGCGCCAAGAGACCCAGTACTTC. Its translation is CASGLGQGRQETQYF. The V gene is TRBV12-5, the J gene TRBJ2-5, with 10 bases that match TRBD1. The CDR3 contains 15 residues. The germline CDR1 and CDR2 sequences are LGHNT and FRNRAP. The full variable domain, completed using reference TRBV12-5 and TRBJ2-5, is DARVTQTPRHKVTEMGQEVTMRCQPILGHNTVFWYRQTMMQGLELLAYFRNRAPLDDSGMPKDRFSAEMPDATLATLKIQPSEPRDSAVYFCASGLGQGRQETQYFGPGTRLLVL.

The V and J genes are TRBV2 and TRBJ2-7; tentative D call: TRBD1 (5 bases). The ends were cut back, 5 bases at V and 2 bases at J, with 10 bases in the middle. The CDR3 runs to 13 residues. CDR1 SNHLY and CDR2 FYNNEI come from the germline V gene. Written as DNA, the CDR3 is TGTGCCAGCAGTAATCAGGGCCCCTACGAGCAGTACTTC. This translates into CASSNQGPYEQYF.

The rearrangement joins TRBV7-9 to TRBJ2-7; 7 nucleotides agree with TRBD1. There are 14 residues in the CDR3. V was clipped by 1 base and J by 2 bases; unmatched bases: 2. CDR1 and CDR2 from the germline V gene are SEHNR and FQNEAQ (reference sequence). This CDR3 reads CASSLGQGTYEQYF. DNA for the CDR3: TGTGCCAGCAGCTTAGGACAGGGAACCTACGAGCAGTACTTC.

Notes on this clone: The identical CDR3 is also encoded by other nucleotide sequences in the sample. This chain connects TRBV18 to TRBJ1-1; TRBD1 is a possible D gene (5 bases). In germline, CDR1 is KGHSH, CDR2 LQKENI. The CDR3 spans 13 residues. The V end lost 3 bases, the J end lost 2 bases, and 7 bases lay between the germline ends. The CDR3 bases are TGTGCCAGCTCACCTGGGGGTAACACTGAAGCTTTCTTT. Translated, it gives CASSPGGNTEAFF.

This chain connects TRBV28 to TRBJ2-7, with TRBD2 identical over 12 bases. There are 15 residues in the CDR3. Germline V gives CDR1 MDHEN, CDR2 SYDVKM. V trimming: 4 bases; J trimming: 2 bases; junction bases outside the gene matches: 3. This chain's CDR3 is CASSSSGRAAYEQYF. DNA for the CDR3: TGTGCCAGCAGTTCTAGCGGGAGGGCCGCCTACGAGCAGTACTTC.

J is TRBJ1-4 and V is TRBV7-9; TRBD1 is a possible D gene (5 bases). Deletions cut 5 bases from V and 3 bases from J, with 13 bases between. The CDR3 totals 15 residues. Germline lookup yields CDR1 SEHNR and CDR2 FQNEAQ (reference sequence). CDR3 in DNA: TGTGCCAGCAGCCTCGGGACTGAGGCTAATGAAAAACTGTTTTTT. Translation gives CASSLGTEANEKLFF.

This chain connects TRBV5-1 to TRBJ2-1; no reliable D call. The germline V gene encodes CDR1 SGHRS and CDR2 YFSETQ. Trimming took 0 bases from V and 0 from J, leaving 7 bases between them. This CDR3 spans 15 amino acids. This CDR3 reads CASSLGQSSYNEQFF. In nucleotides, the CDR3 is TGCGCCAGCAGCTTGGGTCAGTCCTCCTACAATGAGCAGTTCTTC.

The chain uses TRBV7-9 and TRBJ2-7; 10 bases match TRBD2. CDR1 and CDR2 from the germline V gene are SEHNR and FQNEAQ (reference sequence). This CDR3 is built from 17 residues. V gave up 1 base and J gave up 5 bases; unmatched junction bases: 11. The CDR3 nucleotides are TGTGCCAGCAGCTTAGGTCTAGCGGGAGAGGGGAGGAACGAGCAGTACTTC. This encodes CASSLGLAGEGRNEQYF.

The genes are TRBV27 and TRBJ2-7; TRBD2 aligns across 9 bases. Trimming cost V 0 bases and J 5 bases; bases outside gene matches: 5. Germline assignment: CDR1 MNHEY and CDR2 SMNVEV (reference sequence). CDR3 length: 15 residues. CDR3 DNA: TGTGCCAGCAGTTTATCCCGCGGGAGGGCCAACGAGCAGTACTTC. Its translation: CASSLSRGRANEQYF.

This chain links TRBV7-2 with TRBJ1-6; D is unresolved. The CDR3 runs to 14 residues. Trimming took off 0 bases at V and 5 bases at J, with 5 bases between the two ends. CDR1 is SGHTA and CDR2 is FQGNSA in the germline V gene. CDR3 in amino acids: CASSLAVNNSPLHF. The CDR3 bases are TGTGCCAGCAGCTTAGCGGTCAATAATTCACCCCTCCACTTT.

There are a few counts of this clone. The chain links TRBV5-4 to TRBJ1-2, with a weak D call TRBD1 (5 bases). The germline gives CDR1 SGHNT, CDR2 YYREEE (reference sequence). The CDR3 is 12 amino acids. Trimming took off 4 bases at V and 7 bases at J, with 11 bases between the two ends. The CDR3, as DNA: TGTGCCAGCAGCCAACGGGGCGGTGGCTACACCTTC. This codes for CASSQRGGGYTF.

The genes are TRBV28 and TRBJ2-1; 14 nucleotides match TRBD2. The CDR3 runs to 18 residues. V lost 4 bases and J lost 9; bases outside the gene matches: 14. The V gene's germline CDR1 is MDHEN and CDR2 SYDVKM. CDR3 residues: CASSSLLRLAGGPGEQFF. The CDR3 DNA reads as TGTGCCAGCAGTTCCCTCCTCCGACTAGCGGGAGGGCCAGGTGAGCAGTTCTTC.

V and J are TRBV19 and TRBJ2-2; TRBD1 might be the D (6 bases). In germline, CDR1 is LNHDA, CDR2 SQIVND (reference sequence). The CDR3 is 15 residues long. The ends were cut back, 3 bases at V and 0 bases at J, with 8 bases in the middle. In nucleotides, the CDR3 is TGTGCCAGTAGTATCCAGGGGTCGAACACCGGGGAGCTGTTTTTT. Amino acids: CASSIQGSNTGELFF. Variable domain in full (rest from reference TRBV19 and TRBJ2-2): DGGITQSPKYLFRKEGQNVTLSCEQNLNHDAMYWYRQDPGQGLRLIYYSQIVNDFQKGDIAEGYSVSREKKESFPLTVTSAQKNPTAFYLCASSIQGSNTGELFFGEGSRLTVL.

The chain combines TRBV7-2 with TRBJ2-2, with 9 bases matching TRBD1. CDR1 and CDR2 (germline): SGHTA, FQGNSA. J gave up 5 bases and V 5 bases, and 6 bases lay outside the gene matches. This CDR3 region has 15 residues. CDR3: CASSLDRGETGELFF. The CDR3 DNA is TGTGCCAGCAGCCTGGACAGGGGAGAGACCGGGGAGCTGTTTTTT. The entire variable domain, with the rest obtained from reference TRBV7-2 and TRBJ2-2, is as follows: GAGVSQSPSNKVTEKGKDVELRCDPISGHTALYWYRQSLGQGLEFLIYFQGNSAPDKSGLPSDRFSAERTGGSVSTLTIQRTQQEDSAVYLCASSLDRGETGELFFGEGSRLTVL.

The chain has TRBV7-3 and TRBJ2-7; D could derive from TRBD1 or TRBD2 (5 bases each). Per germline, CDR1 SGHTA and CDR2 FQGTGA. Trimming took 4 bases from V and 3 from J, leaving 10 bases between them. CDR3 length: 13 amino acids. CDR3 sequence reads: CASSSRDGYEQYF. The CDR3 DNA reads TGTGCCAGCAGCTCACGGGACGGCTACGAGCAGTACTTC.

V and J are TRBV7-2 and TRBJ2-7; maybe TRBD1 (6 bases). The CDR3 covers 15 residues. V lost 1 base, J lost 0 bases, and 10 bases lay in between. CDR1 and CDR2 from the germline V gene are SGHTA and FQGNSA. CDR3 sequence (DNA): TGTGCCAGCAGCTTAGTCGGCAGGGGCTCCTACGAGCAGTACTTC. It encodes CASSLVGRGSYEQYF.

The CDR3 is CASSQANTVYEQYF. The CDR3 bases are TGCGCCAGCAGCCAAGCCAATACAGTCTACGAGCAGTACTTC. This chain joins TRBV4-1 and TRBJ2-7; D is unclear. The CDR3 is 14 amino acids. Germline CDR1 and CDR2: MGHRA and YSYEKL. The V end was cut by 1 base, the J end by 3 bases, with 10 bases between.

The chain uses TRBV7-7 and TRBJ2-3; TRBD2 is a possible D gene (6 bases). The germline V gene has CDR1 SSHAT and CDR2 FNYEAQ (reference sequence). The CDR3 consists of 13 residues. Trimming removed 1 base at V and 6 bases at J, with 8 bases between. CDR3 in DNA: TGTGCCAGCAGCTTAGGACGGGGGGATACGCAGTATTTT. Its protein is CASSLGRGDTQYF.

The rearrangement uses TRBV30 and TRBJ2-2; D remains ambiguous. CDR3 length equals 11 residues. Looked up from germline, CDR1 is GTSNPN and CDR2 is SVGIG (reference sequence). V lost 3 bases to trimming and J lost 5 bases, with 4 bases between them. The CDR3 here is CAWRETGELFF. DNA of the CDR3: TGTGCCTGGAGGGAGACCGGGGAGCTGTTTTTT.

This clone came up once. This rearrangement joins TRBV4-2 to TRBJ2-1, with 8 bases matching TRBD2. Germline lookup yields CDR1 LGHNA and CDR2 YNFKEQ. The CDR3 length is 15 residues. After removal of 2 bases from V and 7 bases from J, the junction contained 7 bases not matched to a gene. The CDR3 DNA reads TGTGCCAGCAGCCAAAGTGAGCGGGAGATAAATGAGCAGTTCTTC. Encoded protein: CASSQSEREINEQFF.

The chain carries TRBV7-9 and TRBJ2-3; TRBD1 might be the D (7 bases). Trimming left V 1 base short and J 1 base short, with 12 bases between. The CDR3 runs 16 residues. CDR1 SEHNR and CDR2 FQNEAQ come from the germline V gene (reference sequence). DNA of the CDR3: TGTGCCAGCAGCTTAGTCGGCAGGGGGGGCACAGATACGCAGTATTTT. Translated, it gives CASSLVGRGGTDTQYF.

This clone occurred once. The chain recombines TRBV25-1 with TRBJ2-7, with TRBD2 matching over 7 bases. The junction had 4 bases not matched to a gene; V was cut back by 8 bases and J by 0 bases. The germline V gene has CDR1 MGHDK and CDR2 SYGVNS. This CDR3 is built from 13 residues. CDR3 region: CASLPGGSYEQYF. The DNA of the CDR3 is TGTGCCAGCCTCCCGGGGGGCTCCTACGAGCAGTACTTC.